A selection of T cell receptor beta chains follows, all from one sample in a study of OX40 agonist ivuxolimab in advanced cancers. The protocol was immunoSEQ multiplex PCR, while the TCRdb copy is restricted to in-frame clones and leaves out a portion. The sample shows about 19,000 clones, roughly 80% of them seen only once. The source material was CD4+ or CD8+ T cells sorted from blood, sampled in a trial of the OX40 agonist ivuxolimab. These receptor sequences come from an adult with an advanced solid tumor such as melanoma, head and neck, liver or kidney cancer. The CDR3 runs from the conserved cysteine through the conserved F or W. A D gene is named only where the DNA matches it firmly. The size field is filled for only some rows; it gives once, few, many or a size class.

size	D	V	J	CDR3	DNA
.	.	TRBV4-1	TRBJ1-4	CASSQTGLTNEKLFF	TGCGCCAGCAGCCAGACCGGGCTCACTAATGAAAAACTGTTTTTT
.	.	TRBV28	TRBJ1-2	CAPGGYSNYGYTF	TGTGCCCCGGGAGGGTATTCTAACTATGGCTACACCTTC
few	.	TRBV10-3	TRBJ2-1	CAISEDFRDEQFF	TGTGCCATCAGTGAAGATTTTCGGGATGAGCAGTTCTTC
once	TRBD1	TRBV6-6	TRBJ1-2	CASKVDRKKVEGYTF	TGTGCCAGCAAAGTGGACAGGAAGAAGGTTGAAGGCTACACCTTC
.	.	TRBV10-3	TRBJ1-2	CAISDDLYGYTF	TGTGCCATCAGTGACGACCTCTATGGCTACACCTTC
.	TRBD1	TRBV29-1	TRBJ2-3	CSVIDRGENTQYF	TGCAGCGTCATAGACAGGGGGGAAAATACGCAGTATTTT
.	TRBD1	TRBV6-5	TRBJ1-2	CASSSTGTGDYGYTF	TGTGCCAGCAGTAGTACCGGGACAGGGGACTATGGCTACACCTTC
.	.	TRBV6-1	TRBJ2-5	CASSDPGRGGEETQYF	TGTGCCAGCAGTGACCCCGGACGTGGAGGGGAAGAGACCCAGTACTTC
.	.	TRBV6-5	TRBJ2-7	CASTARRGPYEQYF	TGTGCCAGCACCGCACGCCGGGGCCCCTACGAGCAGTACTTC
.	TRBD2	TRBV20-1	TRBJ2-3	CSAGGRDTQYF	TGCAGTGCGGGCGGGAGGGATACGCAGTATTTT
.	TRBD2	TRBV11-2	TRBJ2-1	CASSLAGGTYNEQFF	TGTGCCAGCAGCTTGGCGGGGGGGACCTACAATGAGCAGTTCTTC
once	TRBD1	TRBV5-6	TRBJ1-2	CASSLQGAGGYTF	TGTGCCAGCAGCTTGCAGGGGGCAGGAGGCTACACCTTC
.	.	TRBV14	TRBJ1-6	CASSQDLDSPLHF	TGTGCCAGCAGCCAAGATTTAGATTCACCCCTCCACTTT
.	.	TRBV9	TRBJ1-3	CASSVPASGNTIYF	TGTGCCAGCAGCGTACCGGCCTCTGGAAACACCATATATTTT
.	TRBD2	TRBV6-6	TRBJ2-7	CASSSLAGTTYEQYF	TGTGCCAGCAGTTCACTAGCGGGGACTACCTACGAGCAGTACTTC
.	.	TRBV6-6	TRBJ1-1	CASRPEGIAEAFF	TGTGCCAGCAGGCCCGAGGGGATAGCTGAAGCTTTCTTT
.	TRBD1	TRBV10-1	TRBJ2-1	CASSETGTDYNEQFF	TGCGCCAGCAGTGAGACCGGGACAGACTACAATGAGCAGTTCTTC
.	.	TRBV13	TRBJ2-7	CASSLGQTSSYEQYF	TGTGCCAGCAGCCTGGGACAAACCTCGTCCTACGAGCAGTACTTC
.	.	TRBV19	TRBJ2-7	CASSPTGMYEQYF	TGTGCCAGTAGCCCGACAGGCATGTACGAGCAGTACTTC
.	.	TRBV21-1	TRBJ1-4	CASSNVTSCGNEKLFF	TGTGCCAGCAGCAATGTGACCTCTTGCGGTAATGAAAAACTGTTTTTT